This TCR beta chain comes out of a study of T cell responses to AZD1222 COVID-19 vaccine. Study-wide background: Timing groups of about 4 and about 12 weeks for second doses were pooled.

CDR1 GTSNPN and CDR2 SVGIG come from the germline V gene (reference sequence). V lost 4 bases to trimming and J lost 6 bases; unmatched junction nucleotides: 10. CDR3 length: 14 amino acids. Assay: immunoSEQ multiplex PCR; the TCRdb copy retains only in-frame clones and omits some. The data contain some 83,000 clones, approximately 85% of them singletons. The V call is TRBV30, the J call TRBJ1-2; 8 nucleotides align to TRBD1. The TCR comes from an adult in good health. The sample here was peripheral blood, taken on day 0 of AZD1222 vaccination. CDR3: CAWIKRRTGNGYTF. In DNA, the CDR3 is TGTGCCTGGATCAAGCGGCGGACAGGGAATGGCTACACCTTC.